This TCR beta chain was sequenced during a study of OX40 agonist ivuxolimab in advanced cancers. This CDR3 is built from 15 residues. The V and J ends lost 0 bases and 3 bases respectively, with 9 bases between them. Germline-derived CDR1 and CDR2 are SSHAT and FNYEAQ (reference sequence). The protocol was immunoSEQ multiplex PCR, while the TCRdb copy is restricted to in-frame clones and leaves out a portion. The table has fewer than 85,000 clones, 70% to 90% seen once. The sequence derives from an adult with an advanced solid tumor such as melanoma, head and neck, liver or kidney cancer. The chain uses TRBV7-7 and TRBJ2-1; TRBD2 is a possible D gene (6 bases). The sample was CD4+ or CD8+ T cells sorted from blood, taken in a trial of the OX40 agonist ivuxolimab. The CDR3: CASSLAEGGYNEQFF. The CDR3 DNA follows: TGTGCCAGCAGCTTAGCTGAGGGAGGCTACAATGAGCAGTTCTTC.